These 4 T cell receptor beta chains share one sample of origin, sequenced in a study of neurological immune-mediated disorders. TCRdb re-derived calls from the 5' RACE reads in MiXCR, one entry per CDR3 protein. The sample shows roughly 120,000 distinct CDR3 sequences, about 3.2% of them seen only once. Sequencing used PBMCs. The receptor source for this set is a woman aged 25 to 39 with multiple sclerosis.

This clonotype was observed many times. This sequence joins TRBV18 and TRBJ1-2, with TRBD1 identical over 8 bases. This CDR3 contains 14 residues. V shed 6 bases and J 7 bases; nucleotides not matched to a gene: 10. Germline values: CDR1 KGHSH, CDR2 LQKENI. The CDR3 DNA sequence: TGTGCCAGCTCCCTCGACAGGGGCGACGGTGGCTACACCTTC. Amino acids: CASSLDRGDGGYTF.

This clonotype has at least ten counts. CDR3: CASRWSNGRFSGANVLTF. CDR3 nucleotides: TGCGCCAGCCGCTGGTCGAACGGACGGTTCTCTGGGGCCAACGTCCTGACTTTC. The chain employs TRBV5-1 and TRBJ2-6; D ambiguous. Germline lookup yields CDR1 SGHRS and CDR2 YFSETQ. V was pared by 7 bases and J by 0 bases, with 20 bases between. This CDR3 is built from 18 residues.

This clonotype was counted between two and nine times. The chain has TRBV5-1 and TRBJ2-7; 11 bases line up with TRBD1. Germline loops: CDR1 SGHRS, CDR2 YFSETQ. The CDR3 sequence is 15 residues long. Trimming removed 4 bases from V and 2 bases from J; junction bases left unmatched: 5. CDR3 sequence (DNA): TGCGCCAGCAGCCCGGGACAGGGGGTTACCTACGAGCAGTACTTC. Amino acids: CASSPGQGVTYEQYF.

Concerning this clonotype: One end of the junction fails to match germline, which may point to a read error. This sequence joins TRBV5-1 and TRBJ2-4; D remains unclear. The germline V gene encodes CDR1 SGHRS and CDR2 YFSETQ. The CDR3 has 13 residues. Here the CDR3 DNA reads TGCTCCAGCAGCTTGGGCGACGAAAACATTCAGTACTTC. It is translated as CSSSLGDENIQYF.